This TCR beta chain was sequenced for a study of blood T cell repertoires in COVID-19. Study-wide background: PBMCs, B-cell-depleted T cells, or T cells provided the cDNA or gDNA that made up the material.

The germline V and J ends were trimmed by 1 base and 7 bases, with 13 bases remaining between them. The CDR3 is 15 amino acids. Per germline, CDR1 SGHVS and CDR2 FNYEAQ. TCRdb keeps only in-frame clones here, not all; method: immunoSEQ multiplex PCR. The sample has approximately 210,000 clones; over 75% are singletons. Source material: peripheral blood. The chain combines TRBV7-6 with TRBJ1-4, with D possibly matching TRBD1 (6 bases). The receptor's source is a middle-aged woman with acute or convalescent COVID-19. The CDR3 spells CASSLGGQGGEKLFF. The CDR3 bases are TGTGCCAGCAGCTTAGGGGGGCAGGGCGGTGAAAAACTGTTTTTT. The full variable domain, completed using reference TRBV7-6 and TRBJ1-4, is GAGVSQSPRYKVTKRGQDVALRCDPISGHVSLYWYRQALGQGPEFLTYFNYEAQQDKSGLPNDRFSAERPEGSISTLTIQRTEQRDSAMYRCASSLGGQGGEKLFFGSGTQLSVL.